This T cell receptor (beta chain) was found in a study of cytomegalovirus exposure and HLA in healthy donors. The donors belonged to the approximately 110-subject validation cohort, separate from the roughly 650-subject first cohort. Study-level results: Most TCR sequences were rare, but some public TCRs occurred in many donors. Clusters of TCRs from the first cohort tended to co-occur in the 110 or so validation repertoires (as a later analysis found).

V lost 0 bases, J lost 10 bases, and 9 bases lay in between. CDR3 length: 12 amino acids. CDR1 is SGDLS and CDR2 is YYNGEE in the germline V gene. Produced via immunoSEQ multiplex PCR; TCRdb's table is partial and in-frame only. The sample consists of hundreds of thousands of clones, 87% of them appearing once. About this clone itself: Its antigen is unknown.

The clonotype was recovered from a young woman in good health and CMV-seropositive. The chain recombines TRBV9 with TRBJ2-3; possible D gene TRBD1, 5 bases. Sequencing input: PBMCs. The CDR3 loop reads CASSVVGHPQYF. As DNA, the CDR3 is TGTGCCAGCAGCGTAGTGGGGCATCCGCAGTATTTT.